The present T cell receptor beta chain was sequenced within a study of T cell clonality in common variable immunodeficiency. Germline V gene data show CDR1 as LNHDA and CDR2 as SQIVND (reference sequence). The CDR3 loop spans 13 amino acids. General study points: Fewer deletions and N-nucleotide insertions were reportedly seen in common variable immunodeficiency TCR beta sequences.

Using immunoSEQ multiplex PCR, the repertoire was profiled, and TCRdb retains in-frame clones only, with some absent. This repertoire holds almost 20,000 clones, and none appear only once. This clone has a handful of counts. The antigen is unknown. The read ends 3 residues before the CDR3 terminus; that terminus is restored from the germline J gene. The clonotype originates from a human donor with common variable immunodeficiency. Specimen: peripheral blood mononuclear cells. The chain combines TRBV19 with TRBJ1-2; a weak D match, TRBD1 (6 bases). CDR3 in amino acids: CASSTGGPRGYTF. Partial CDR3 DNA: TGTGCCAGTAGTACCGGGGGGCCGCGGGGC.